The 13 T cell receptor beta chains below come from one sample, sequenced in a study of PD-1 blockade in mismatch repair-deficient tumors. Only in-frame clones appear in the TCRdb table, and some are missing; sequencing was by immunoSEQ multiplex PCR. The table lists approximately 130,000 clones, about 86% of them singletons. The source was peripheral blood, collected 44 weeks after starting pembrolizumab. These receptors all come from an adult with mismatch repair-deficient cancer.

The chain carries TRBV2 and TRBJ2-1; 7 positions agree with TRBD2. The V and J ends lost 6 bases and 3 bases, in that order; junction bases with no gene match: 5. Germline-derived CDR1 and CDR2 are SNHLY and FYNNEI. This CDR3 spans 14 amino acids. DNA of the CDR3: TGTGCCAGCAGCCGGGAGGAGAACTACAATGAGCAGTTCTTC. Amino acids: CASSREENYNEQFF. Variable domain in full (rest from reference TRBV2 and TRBJ2-1): EPEVTQTPSHQVTQMGQEVILRCVPISNHLYFYWYRQILGQKVEFLVSFYNNEISEKSEIFDDQFSVERPDGSNFTLKIRSTKLEDSAMYFCASSREENYNEQFFGPGTRLTVL.

V gene TRBV6-1 combines with J gene TRBJ2-1; weak D call: TRBD2 (6 bases). V was shortened by 6 bases and J by 8 bases, with 17 bases between the two germline ends. Germline CDR1 and CDR2: MNHNS and SASEGT. The CDR3 totals 14 residues. CDR3 region: CASRRVGSSDEQFF. CDR3 bases: TGTGCCAGCAGGCGCGTCGGGAGTAGCGATGAGCAGTTCTTC.

The gene calls are TRBV5-1 and TRBJ1-3; possible D gene TRBD1, 6 bases. Germline loops: CDR1 SGHRS, CDR2 YFSETQ. Trimming cost V 0 bases and J 4 bases, with 8 bases left between them. The CDR3 runs 14 residues. The CDR3 coding sequence is TGCGCCAGCAGCTTGGGGACAGCCGGAAACACCATATATTTT. Its translation is CASSLGTAGNTIYF.

The chain couples TRBV6-7 to TRBJ2-7, with D uncertain. TRBV6-7 is given ORF status, its function remaining uncertain. The V end lost 0 bases, the J end lost 0 bases, and 9 bases lay between the germline ends. There are 15 residues in the CDR3. The CDR3 bases are TGTGCCAGCAGTTACTCCCCAGGAAGCTCCTACGAGCAGTACTTC. Protein sequence: CASSYSPGSSYEQYF.

On this clone itself: The junction does not match germline at one end; this may be a read error. The V call is TRBV14, the J call TRBJ2-3; D unresolved. Germline CDR1 reads SGHDN; CDR2 reads FVKESK. This CDR3 is built from 13 residues. Here the CDR3 reads CASSHQESLPASF. For the CDR3, the DNA is TGTGCCAGCAGCCATCAAGAGAGCCTACCCGCGTCCTTT.

This chain joins TRBV5-5 and TRBJ1-5; 8 bases are shared with TRBD1. The trim removed 4 bases at V and 2 bases at J, leaving 8 bases unmatched. CDR1 is SGHKS and CDR2 is YYEKEE in the germline V gene (reference sequence). The CDR3 has 16 residues. The CDR3 DNA follows: TGTGCCAGCAGCACCGGACAGGGTGTGGGCAATCAGCCCCAGCATTTT. Its protein product is CASSTGQGVGNQPQHF. The full variable domain, completed using reference TRBV5-5 and TRBJ1-5, is DAGVTQSPTHLIKTRGQQVTLRCSPISGHKSVSWYQQVLGQGPQFIFQYYEKEERGRGNFPDRFSARQFPNYSSELNVNALLLGDSALYLCASSTGQGVGNQPQHFGDGTRLSIL.

The V gene is TRBV28, the J gene TRBJ2-7; TRBD2 matches at 12 bases. The germline gives CDR1 MDHEN, CDR2 SYDVKM. The CDR3 spans 14 residues. V lost 6 bases and J lost 5; bases outside the gene matches: 5. In DNA, the CDR3 is TGTGCCAGCAGCACTAGCGGGAGGCAGGACGAGCAGTACTTC. This sequence encodes CASSTSGRQDEQYF.

The rearrangement joins TRBV6-7 to TRBJ1-5; 9 positions match TRBD1. TRBV6-7 is placed among ORFs of uncertain function. The CDR3 covers 15 residues. Losses at the gene ends were 3 bases for V and 4 bases for J; bases not matched to a gene: 4. The CDR3 loop is CASSYPGTGNQPQHF. The CDR3 DNA reads TGTGCCAGCAGTTATCCCGGGACAGGGAATCAGCCCCAGCATTTT.

The chain combines TRBV19 with TRBJ2-3, with 11 positions matching TRBD2. CDR3 length: 14 residues. The germline gives CDR1 LNHDA, CDR2 SQIVND (reference sequence). Trimming took 7 bases from V and 3 from J; bases not matched to a gene: 3. The CDR3 nucleotides read TGTGCCAGTACCCTAGCGGGAGGTACAGATACGCAGTATTTT. Encoded protein: CASTLAGGTDTQYF. Looking up the rest from reference TRBV19 and TRBJ2-3 gives the full variable domain: DGGITQSPKYLFRKEGQNVTLSCEQNLNHDAMYWYRQDPGQGLRLIYYSQIVNDFQKGDIAEGYSVSREKKESFPLTVTSAQKNPTAFYLCASTLAGGTDTQYFGPGTRLTVL.

V is TRBV30 and J is TRBJ2-1, with D hard to call. Germline V CDR1 and CDR2: GTSNPN, SVGIG (reference sequence). The CDR3 has 16 residues. V was clipped by 6 bases and J by 3 bases, with 21 bases between them. CDR3 bases: TGTGCCTGCAGTATCACGGCATCGTCGGACTACAATGAGCAGTTCTTC. It yields the protein CACSITASSDYNEQFF.

CDR3 region: CAWGTVEQYF. As DNA, the CDR3 is TGTGCCTGGGGGACAGTCGAGCAGTACTTC. V gene TRBV30 combines with J gene TRBJ2-7; TRBD1 aligns across 7 bases. The CDR3 is 10 amino acids. J was trimmed by 6 bases and V by 5 bases; bases with no gene match: 1. In germline, CDR1 is GTSNPN, CDR2 SVGIG (reference sequence). The full variable domain, in which reference TRBV30 and TRBJ2-7 provide the parts outside the CDR3, is SQTIHQWPATLVQPVGSPLSLECTVEGTSNPNLYWYRQAAGRGLQLLFYSVGIGQISSEVPQNLSASRPQDRQFILSSKKLLLSDSGFYLCAWGTVEQYFGPGTRLTVT.

The gene calls are TRBV5-6 and TRBJ2-4; 10 bases fit TRBD1. Losses at the gene ends were 3 bases for V and 0 bases for J; bases not matched to a gene: 3. Germline V CDR1 and CDR2: SGHDT, YYEEEE. CDR3 size: 16 residues. This chain's CDR3 is CASSSRQGAAKNIQYF. Here the CDR3 DNA reads TGTGCCAGCAGCTCCCGACAGGGGGCAGCCAAAAACATTCAGTACTTC.

This clone was picked up one time. V is TRBV5-1 and J is TRBJ2-5; a weak D match, TRBD1 (6 bases). The ends were cut back, 4 bases at V and 0 bases at J, with 16 bases in the middle. CDR3 size: 16 residues. Germline V gene data show CDR1 as SGHRS and CDR2 as YFSETQ. The CDR3 protein is CASSLGRGKYQETQYF. The DNA of the CDR3 is TGCGCCAGCAGCCTCGGCAGGGGAAAGTACCAAGAGACCCAGTACTTC.